Listed below are T cell receptor beta chains from one sample, sequenced in a study of blood T cell repertoires in COVID-19. TCRdb's table, derived via immunoSEQ multiplex PCR, lists solely in-frame clones and lacks some. Among 64,000 or so clones, 70% to 90% were seen once, and the ten largest hold approximately 1.2%. The sequenced sample was peripheral blood. These receptors all come from a man aged 35 to 55 with acute or convalescent COVID-19. The CDR3 runs from the conserved cysteine through the conserved F or W. Fields, in order: V gene, D gene, J gene, clone size, CDR3 protein, CDR3 DNA. The D gene is left open where the match is weak. Rows give clone size only sometimes, using once, few, many, or a class for an expanded clone.

V gene: TRBV28; D gene: NA; J gene: TRBJ1-2; clone size: NA; CDR3 protein: CASSLTGNYGYTF; CDR3 DNA: TGTGCCAGCAGTCTAACAGGGAACTATGGCTACACCTTC
V gene: TRBV7-2; D gene: NA; J gene: TRBJ1-1; clone size: NA; CDR3 protein: CASSARIGMNTEAFF; CDR3 DNA: TGTGCCAGCAGCGCCCGGATCGGGATGAACACTGAAGCTTTCTTT
V gene: TRBV29-1; D gene: TRBD1; J gene: TRBJ1-5; clone size: NA; CDR3 protein: CSAAEQGVQPQHF; CDR3 DNA: TGCAGCGCGGCGGAACAGGGGGTTCAGCCCCAGCATTTT
V gene: TRBV5-1; D gene: NA; J gene: TRBJ2-2; clone size: NA; CDR3 protein: CASSLGRGASGTGELFF; CDR3 DNA: TGCGCCAGCAGCTTGGGCAGGGGCGCGAGTGGCACCGGGGAGCTGTTTTTT
V gene: TRBV7-3; D gene: NA; J gene: TRBJ1-3; clone size: NA; CDR3 protein: CASSLIPQNTIYF; CDR3 DNA: TGTGCCAGCAGCTTAATCCCCCAGAACACCATATATTTT
V gene: TRBV27; D gene: TRBD1; J gene: TRBJ1-1; clone size: NA; CDR3 protein: CASSSARGFGTEAFF; CDR3 DNA: TGTGCCAGCAGTTCAGCCAGGGGGTTTGGCACTGAAGCTTTCTTT
V gene: TRBV30; D gene: NA; J gene: TRBJ1-3; clone size: few; CDR3 protein: CAWSVAPYGSSGNTIYF; CDR3 DNA: TGTGCCTGGAGTGTAGCCCCCTACGGGAGCTCTGGAAACACCATATATTTT
V gene: TRBV4-1; D gene: NA; J gene: TRBJ1-2; clone size: NA; CDR3 protein: CASSQDLGDYGYTF; CDR3 DNA: TGCGCCAGCAGCCAAGATCTCGGGGATTATGGCTACACCTTC
V gene: TRBV30; D gene: NA; J gene: TRBJ2-2; clone size: NA; CDR3 protein: CAWTRQGKAGELFF; CDR3 DNA: TGTGCCTGGACGAGGCAGGGGAAGGCCGGGGAGCTGTTTTTT
V gene: TRBV19; D gene: TRBD2; J gene: TRBJ2-1; clone size: NA; CDR3 protein: CASSIKRGDNEQFF; CDR3 DNA: TGTGCCAGTAGTATCAAGCGGGGGGACAATGAGCAGTTCTTC
V gene: TRBV29-1; D gene: NA; J gene: TRBJ2-3; clone size: NA; CDR3 protein: CSVEDVEEDTQYF; CDR3 DNA: TGCAGCGTTGAAGACGTGGAGGAAGATACGCAGTATTTT
V gene: TRBV5-6; D gene: TRBD1; J gene: TRBJ1-2; clone size: NA; CDR3 protein: CASGTGARGYTF; CDR3 DNA: TGTGCCAGCGGAACAGGGGCGAGGGGCTACACCTTC
V gene: TRBV19; D gene: NA; J gene: TRBJ1-5; clone size: NA; CDR3 protein: CASSEGSRHQPQHF; CDR3 DNA: TGTGCCAGTAGTGAGGGCAGCAGACATCAGCCCCAGCATTTT
V gene: TRBV7-3; D gene: TRBD1; J gene: TRBJ2-3; clone size: NA; CDR3 protein: CASSLRGLDTQYF; CDR3 DNA: TGTGCCAGCAGCTTGAGGGGGCTAGATACGCAGTATTTT
V gene: TRBV2; D gene: TRBD1; J gene: TRBJ2-2; clone size: NA; CDR3 protein: CASSVGTGGAGELFF; CDR3 DNA: TGTGCCAGCAGTGTTGGGACAGGGGGCGCCGGGGAGCTGTTTTTT
V gene: TRBV5-5; D gene: TRBD2; J gene: TRBJ2-5; clone size: NA; CDR3 protein: CASNLAGAETQYF; CDR3 DNA: TGTGCCAGCAACCTAGCGGGGGCAGAGACCCAGTACTTC
V gene: TRBV9; D gene: TRBD1; J gene: TRBJ2-5; clone size: few; CDR3 protein: CASSALQGALETQYF; CDR3 DNA: TGTGCCAGCAGCGCCCTACAGGGGGCCTTGGAGACCCAGTACTTC
V gene: TRBV19; D gene: NA; J gene: TRBJ1-1; clone size: once; CDR3 protein: CASSSGLGAFF; CDR3 DNA: TGTGCCAGTAGTTCAGGGTTAGGGGCTTTCTTT
V gene: TRBV5-1; D gene: TRBD2; J gene: TRBJ2-5; clone size: NA; CDR3 protein: CASSRAGATETQYF; CDR3 DNA: TGCGCCAGCAGCCGAGCGGGGGCGACGGAGACCCAGTACTTC
V gene: TRBV18; D gene: TRBD2; J gene: TRBJ2-7; clone size: NA; CDR3 protein: CASSLFGGEYSYEQYF; CDR3 DNA: TGTGCCAGCTCGCTCTTCGGGGGGGAGTATTCCTACGAGCAGTACTTC
V gene: TRBV9; D gene: NA; J gene: TRBJ2-3; clone size: NA; CDR3 protein: CASSVAALAPDTQYF; CDR3 DNA: TGTGCCAGCAGCGTAGCTGCGCTAGCTCCAGATACGCAGTATTTT
V gene: TRBV30; D gene: NA; J gene: TRBJ1-1; clone size: NA; CDR3 protein: CAWSPGVTEAFF; CDR3 DNA: TGTGCCTGGAGTCCAGGGGTTACTGAAGCTTTCTTT
V gene: TRBV7-2; D gene: NA; J gene: TRBJ1-3; clone size: NA; CDR3 protein: CASSTDRSGNTIYF; CDR3 DNA: TGTGCCAGCAGCACCGACAGGAGTGGAAACACCATATATTTT
V gene: TRBV10-2; D gene: TRBD1; J gene: TRBJ2-5; clone size: NA; CDR3 protein: CASDVGQGLGKTQYF; CDR3 DNA: TGCGCCAGTGACGTCGGACAGGGACTCGGGAAGACCCAGTACTTC
V gene: TRBV2; D gene: NA; J gene: TRBJ1-3; clone size: many; CDR3 protein: CASRPYHGDTIYF; CDR3 DNA: TGTGCCAGCAGGCCGTACCACGGGGACACCATATATTTT
V gene: TRBV7-2; D gene: NA; J gene: TRBJ2-7; clone size: NA; CDR3 protein: CASSYRGGGPYEQYF; CDR3 DNA: TGTGCCAGCAGCTACAGGGGCGGGGGGCCCTACGAGCAGTACTTC
V gene: TRBV4-1; D gene: TRBD1; J gene: TRBJ2-7; clone size: NA; CDR3 protein: CASSQEPGQGAEEQYF; CDR3 DNA: TGCGCCAGCAGCCAGGAACCGGGACAGGGGGCGGAAGAGCAGTACTTC